This T cell receptor beta chain was retrieved from a study of radiotherapy plus CTLA-4 blockade in lung cancer. Study-level points and caveats: Clones of tumor-derived TCRs expanded in blood after radiotherapy plus ipilimumab. The best prediction of response reportedly came from early blood T cell clone dynamics, with interferon-beta.

There are 15 residues in the CDR3. Germline assignment: CDR1 SSHAT and CDR2 FNYEAQ (reference sequence). J gave up 7 bases and V 5 bases, and 6 bases lay outside the gene matches. A word on this clone: The antigen is not known.

Only in-frame clones appear in the TCRdb table, and some are missing; sequencing was by immunoSEQ multiplex PCR. The data contain more than 40,000 clones, roughly four fifths of them singletons. The chain employs TRBV7-7 and TRBJ1-5, with 12 bases aligning to TRBD1. The TCR comes from a human donor with non-small cell lung cancer who had stable disease on radiotherapy plus ipilimumab. The sequences come from peripheral blood, collected from a patient treated with radiotherapy plus ipilimumab. This chain's CDR3 is CASSGGQGAGQPQHF. CDR3 bases: TGTGCCAGCAGCGGGGGACAGGGGGCAGGCCAGCCCCAGCATTTT.